These 28 T cell receptor beta chains share one sample of origin, sequenced in a study of vaccination and CD4 T cells after COVID-19. Their cognate antigens are unknown. Scientists ran DNA taken from cultured CD4+ T cells through the Oncomine TCR Beta short-read assay for sequencing. Via MiXCR, TCRdb re-called the PCR reads, giving one row per CDR3 protein. The sample yields about 22,000 distinct CDR3 sequences, about 30% seen once. Treatment reported: roughly 11-day PBMC culture with coronavirus spike peptide pools or control peptides (ViraFEST assay). Sequenced: cultured CD4+ T cells from blood. The receptor set was obtained from a human donor with COVID-19.

The chain has TRBV25-1 and TRBJ1-6; 10 positions match TRBD1. With V trimmed by 7 bases and J by 9 bases, 9 bases remained unmatched. The CDR3 contains 15 residues. Germline loops: CDR1 MGHDK, CDR2 SYGVNS. The CDR3 DNA sequence: TGTGCCAGCAAGGCCGGGACAGGGGTGTCTTCACCCCTCCACTTT. Protein: CASKAGTGVSSPLHF.

V gene TRBV28 combines with J gene TRBJ1-4, with a tentative D call TRBD1 (5 bases). Trimming shortened V by 6 bases and J by 6 bases, and 14 bases separated the two germline ends. The CDR3 sequence is 14 residues long. The V gene's germline CDR1 is MDHEN and CDR2 SYDVKM. The CDR3 protein is CASRGGGYDEKLFF. DNA for the CDR3: TGTGCCAGCAGGGGGGGAGGGTACGATGAAAAACTGTTTTTT.

The chain combines TRBV7-3 with TRBJ1-2; 10 positions match TRBD1. Germline-derived CDR1 and CDR2 are SGHTA and FQGTGA. The CDR3 totals 14 residues. The V segment lost 2 bases and the J segment 3 bases; nucleotides outside the gene matches: 0. The CDR3 DNA reads as TGTGCCAGCAGCTTAGGGACAGGGGACTATGGCTACACCTTC. It is translated as CASSLGTGDYGYTF.

The chain uses TRBV20-1 and TRBJ2-4, with D unclear. The V gene lost 5 bases and the J gene lost 1 base, with 21 bases spanning the gap. Germline CDR1 is DFQATT and CDR2 is SNEGSKA (reference sequence). The CDR3 loop spans 17 amino acids. The CDR3 bases are TGCAGTGCTGCCCTCCTAGGAACAATAATTGCCAAAAACATTCAGTACTTC. It yields the protein CSAALLGTIIAKNIQYF.

Regarding this clonotype: A junction boundary mismatches the germline segment, possibly from a read error. The chain joins TRBV6-5 to TRBJ1-2, with D possibly being TRBD1 (5 bases). The CDR3 extends over 15 amino acids. Germline V CDR1 and CDR2: MNHEY, SVGAGI. As DNA, the CDR3 is TGTGTCAGCAGTTCGACAGTCAGGCCTAACTATGGCTACACCTTC. This sequence encodes CVSSSTVRPNYGYTF.

This clonotype was counted between two and nine times. CDR3: CASSKAAGGVDTQYF. The CDR3 DNA follows: TGTGCCAGCAGCAAGGCAGCGGGGGGGGTGGATACGCAGTATTTT. The V gene is TRBV7-2, the J gene TRBJ2-3, with TRBD2 matching over 10 bases. This CDR3 comprises 15 residues. Trimming cost V 5 bases and J 6 bases; bases outside gene matches: 8. Germline V lookup: CDR1 SGHTA, CDR2 FQGNSA.

The chain couples TRBV6-1 to TRBJ2-1, with D maybe TRBD2 (5 bases). Trimming took 2 bases from V and 0 from J, leaving 11 bases between them. The CDR3 spans 16 residues. Germline assignment: CDR1 MNHNS and CDR2 SASEGT. CDR3 region: CASSESEGSSYNEQFF. CDR3 in DNA: TGTGCCAGCAGTGAATCTGAGGGTAGCTCCTACAATGAGCAGTTCTTC.

This clonotype was observed a few times. J is TRBJ1-6 and V is TRBV12-3 or TRBV12-4; 10 bases agree with TRBD1. The CDR3 runs 14 residues. The junction had 4 bases not matched to a gene; V was cut back by 7 bases and J by 7 bases. The CDR3 is CASTRDRGNSPLHF. In DNA form, the CDR3 reads TGTGCCAGCACCCGGGACAGGGGAAATTCACCCCTCCACTTT.

V gene TRBV5-4 combines with J gene TRBJ2-7; the match to TRBD1 covers 10 bases. From germline, CDR1 is SGHNT and CDR2 YYREEE (reference sequence). The CDR3 consists of 17 residues. V shed 4 bases, J shed 3 bases, and the junction held 13 bases outside the gene matches. Here the CDR3 DNA reads TGTGCCAGCAGCAGGGAGCCCGGGACAGGGGTGTTCTACGAGCAGTACTTC. It codes for CASSREPGTGVFYEQYF.

The rearrangement links TRBV19 to TRBJ2-2; 7 bases are a match to TRBD2. Losses at the gene ends were 5 bases for V and 6 bases for J; bases not matched to a gene: 0. Germline loops: CDR1 LNHDA, CDR2 SQIVND (reference sequence). CDR3 size: 12 residues. The CDR3 DNA sequence: TGTGCCAGTAGTCGGGAGGCCGGGGAGCTGTTTTTT. Translation gives CASSREAGELFF.

The chain combines TRBV7-2 with TRBJ1-1; 11 bases match TRBD1. The ends lost 0 bases at V and 8 bases at J; junction bases unmatched: 8. The V gene's germline CDR1 is SGHTA and CDR2 FQGNSA. This CDR3 is 16 amino acids long. This CDR3 reads CASSLASRTGGPEAFF. Written as DNA, the CDR3 is TGTGCCAGCAGCTTAGCTTCTAGGACAGGGGGCCCGGAAGCTTTCTTT.

The gene calls are TRBV27 and TRBJ2-5; no definite D call. This CDR3 comprises 20 residues. V was trimmed by 0 bases and J by 3 bases, leaving 26 bases between them. The germline V gene encodes CDR1 MNHEY and CDR2 SMNVEV (reference sequence). The CDR3 spells CASSLSSFSVGGEGKETQYF. The CDR3 bases are TGTGCCAGCAGTTTATCCTCCTTCTCGGTGGGCGGCGAAGGGAAAGAGACCCAGTACTTC.

The genes are TRBV12-3 or TRBV12-4 and TRBJ2-3; 14 bases map to TRBD2. There are 16 residues in the CDR3. J lost 1 base, V lost 3 bases, and 0 bases had no gene match. CDR3 in amino acids: CASSLGLAGGTDTQYF. DNA for the CDR3: TGTGCCAGCAGTTTGGGACTAGCGGGGGGCACAGATACGCAGTATTTT.

This clonotype was counted only a few times. V is TRBV18 and J is TRBJ2-3; 8 bases map to TRBD2. This CDR3 contains 15 residues. Germline CDR1 is KGHSH and CDR2 is LQKENI. The V gene end was trimmed by 1 base and the J gene end by 3 bases; junction bases not matched to a gene: 3. CDR3 in DNA: TGTGCCAGCTCACCACTAGCGGGGCCAACAGATACGCAGTATTTT. Translated, it gives CASSPLAGPTDTQYF. The whole variable domain, filled in from reference TRBV18 and TRBJ2-3, reads NAGVMQNPRHLVRRRGQEARLRCSPMKGHSHVYWYRQLPEEGLKFMVYLQKENIIDESGMPKERFSAEFPKEGPSILRIQQVVRGDSAAYFCASSPLAGPTDTQYFGPGTRLTVL.

This clonotype occurred a few times. One end of the junction is discordant with germline, which a read error may explain. In DNA, the CDR3 is TGTGCCAGCAGCTACTGGGGACAGGGGGCCGTAGAGACCCAGTACTTC. This encodes CASSYWGQGAVETQYF. The rearrangement links TRBV6-2 or TRBV6-3 to TRBJ2-5; TRBD1 aligns across 12 bases. The CDR3 is 16 amino acids. The germline V gene has CDR1 MNHEY and CDR2 SVGEGT.

V and J are TRBV7-2 and TRBJ2-7; D gene unclear. This CDR3 has 15 residues. The germline V gene encodes CDR1 SGHTA and CDR2 FQGNSA. The V end lost 0 bases, the J end lost 3 bases, and 12 bases lay between the germline ends. The CDR3 protein is CASSLAQVRFYEQYF. CDR3 bases: TGTGCCAGCAGCTTAGCGCAAGTCCGGTTCTACGAGCAGTACTTC.

The V call is TRBV10-3, the J call TRBJ1-1, with D possibly being TRBD1 (5 bases). This CDR3 is 14 amino acids long. Between the trimmed V and J ends, which lost 3 bases and 3 bases, there was a span of 11 bases. CDR1 and CDR2 (germline): ENHRY, SYGVKD. This CDR3 is CAISDRVGYTEAFF. The CDR3 nucleotides are TGTGCCATCAGTGACAGGGTGGGGTACACTGAAGCTTTCTTT.

This chain connects TRBV24-1 to TRBJ2-3; 13 positions agree with TRBD2. Unmatched junction bases numbered 4, after V lost 4 bases and J lost 4 bases. Germline V gene lookup returns CDR1 KGHDR and CDR2 SFDVKD. There are 16 residues in the CDR3. For the CDR3, the DNA is TGTGCCACCAGTGACTCGGGACTAGCGGGGTCAGATACGCAGTATTTT. Residues: CATSDSGLAGSDTQYF.

The chain recombines TRBV28 with TRBJ2-3, with 15 bases matching TRBD2. Germline-derived CDR1 and CDR2 are MDHEN and SYDVKM. The CDR3 runs to 19 residues. Unmatched junction bases numbered 11, after V lost 6 bases and J lost 1 base. The CDR3 protein is CASRPPGLAGGFGTDTQYF. CDR3 in DNA: TGTGCCAGCAGACCACCGGGACTAGCGGGGGGTTTTGGCACAGATACGCAGTATTTT. Together with reference TRBV28 and TRBJ2-3, the CDR3 gives the full variable domain: DVKVTQSSRYLVKRTGEKVFLECVQDMDHENMFWYRQDPGLGLRLIYFSYDVKMKEKGDIPEGYSVSREKKERFSLILESASTNQTSMYLCASRPPGLAGGFGTDTQYFGPGTRLTVL.

The DNA for the CDR3 is TGCAGCGTGACCGGACAGCCCAATATGAACACTGAAGCTTTCTTT. Amino acids: CSVTGQPNMNTEAFF. The V call is TRBV29-1, the J call TRBJ1-1; TRBD1 might be the D (6 bases). Per germline, CDR1 SQVTM and CDR2 ANQGSEA. CDR3 length: 15 residues. Deletions cut 6 bases from V and 0 bases from J, with 17 bases between.

The V gene is TRBV5-1, the J gene TRBJ1-6; 9 bases agree with TRBD1. Germline CDR1 SGHRS, CDR2 YFSETQ. The CDR3 is made up of 15 amino acids. V dropped 6 bases and J dropped 5; count of bases not matched to a gene: 6. The CDR3 loop is CASTGQGMDNSPLHF. The CDR3 coding sequence is TGCGCCAGCACCGGACAGGGGATGGATAATTCACCCCTCCACTTT.

This clonotype was detected only once. This chain joins TRBV7-9 and TRBJ2-1; 7 nucleotides agree with TRBD2. Germline-derived CDR1 and CDR2 are SEHNR and FQNEAQ (reference sequence). V shed 2 bases, J shed 3 bases, and the junction held 7 bases outside the gene matches. The CDR3 spans 16 residues. DNA for the CDR3: TGTGCCAGCAGCTTATCTGTGGGGGGGTACTACAATGAGCAGTTCTTC. It codes for CASSLSVGGYYNEQFF.

Only a few counts were recorded for this clonotype. The genes are TRBV7-2 and TRBJ2-5; D is unresolved. The germline CDR1 and CDR2 sequences are SGHTA and FQGNSA. The CDR3 totals 15 residues. V lost 6 bases and J lost 2, with 16 bases in between. The DNA for the CDR3 is TGTGCCAGCAGTCCACAAACCAGGCTTCAAGAGACCCAGTACTTC. Amino acid sequence: CASSPQTRLQETQYF.

The CDR3 protein is CASSGPGWSTNEKLFF. CDR3 nucleotides: TGTGCCAGCAGTGGGCCCGGGTGGTCAACTAATGAAAAACTGTTTTTT. The chain joins TRBV6-1 to TRBJ1-4; the D is unclear. CDR3 length: 16 residues. Per germline, CDR1 MNHNS and CDR2 SASEGT. V dropped 4 bases and J dropped 0 bases, with 12 bases sitting between them.

The rearrangement joins TRBV11-2 to TRBJ2-7; unclear D gene. CDR1 and CDR2 from the germline V gene are SGHAT and FQNNGV. V was pared by 2 bases and J by 6 bases, with 5 bases between. The CDR3 covers 11 residues. CDR3 nucleotide sequence: TGTGCCAGCAGCTTACAGACCGAGCAGTACTTC. Encoded protein: CASSLQTEQYF.

This clonotype was seen a few times. The CDR3 loop reads CASIGQVNSPLHF. The CDR3 region has the DNA TGTGCCAGCATAGGACAGGTGAACTCACCCCTCCACTTT. This chain connects TRBV2 to TRBJ1-6; 7 bases are shared with TRBD1. This CDR3 is built from 13 residues. The germline CDR1 and CDR2 sequences are SNHLY and FYNNEI. Losses at the gene ends were 7 bases for V and 10 bases for J; bases not matched to a gene: 7. Complete variable domain (other parts from reference TRBV2 and TRBJ1-6): EPEVTQTPSHQVTQMGQEVILRCVPISNHLYFYWYRQILGQKVEFLVSFYNNEISEKSEIFDDQFSVERPDGSNFTLKIRSTKLEDSAMYFCASIGQVNSPLHFGNGTRLTVT.

This sequence joins TRBV5-6 and TRBJ1-3; 10 bases align to TRBD1. The CDR3 consists of 15 residues. Germline trimming cut 2 bases from V and 8 bases from J; bases unmatched to any gene: 7. Germline CDR1 and CDR2: SGHDT and YYEEEE. Here the CDR3 reads CASSFQRDRGYTIYF. CDR3 nucleotides: TGTGCCAGCAGCTTCCAGAGGGACAGGGGTTACACCATATATTTT. Looking up the rest from reference TRBV5-6 and TRBJ1-3 gives the full variable domain: DAGVTQSPTHLIKTRGQQVTLRCSPKSGHDTVSWYQQALGQGPQFIFQYYEEEERQRGNFPDRFSGHQFPNYSSELNVNALLLGDSALYLCASSFQRDRGYTIYFGEGSWLTVV.

This chain joins TRBV6-5 and TRBJ1-2, with 11 bases identical to TRBD1. J was trimmed by 8 bases and V by 4 bases; bases with no gene match: 3. This CDR3 is built from 13 residues. Germline lookup yields CDR1 MNHEY and CDR2 SVGAGI. CDR3 region: CASSWTGGAGYTF. The CDR3 bases are TGTGCCAGCAGTTGGACAGGGGGCGCCGGCTACACCTTC.